This section outlines one T cell receptor beta chain sequence together with its context. Antigen: not known. Germline CDR1 is SGHDN and CDR2 is FVKESK. The V and J ends lost 2 bases and 1 base, in that order; junction bases with no gene match: 6. CDR3 length: 16 amino acids. The data belong to a study of cytomegalovirus exposure and HLA in healthy donors. Study-level results: Among immune exposure information, only CMV serostatus was available.

PCR used 60 Vbeta primers and 13 Jbeta primers. TCRdb keeps only in-frame clones here, not all; method: immunoSEQ multiplex PCR. In the table there are about 88,000 clones, about 90% of which are singletons. This sequence was found in a man aged 18 to 35 in good health and CMV-seronegative. Material for sequencing was PBMCs. The chain employs TRBV14 and TRBJ2-5; 8 bases map to TRBD1. The CDR3 coding sequence is TGTGCCAGCAGCCAACTCCTGGACAGGGTCCAAGAGACCCAGTACTTC. It specifies CASSQLLDRVQETQYF.